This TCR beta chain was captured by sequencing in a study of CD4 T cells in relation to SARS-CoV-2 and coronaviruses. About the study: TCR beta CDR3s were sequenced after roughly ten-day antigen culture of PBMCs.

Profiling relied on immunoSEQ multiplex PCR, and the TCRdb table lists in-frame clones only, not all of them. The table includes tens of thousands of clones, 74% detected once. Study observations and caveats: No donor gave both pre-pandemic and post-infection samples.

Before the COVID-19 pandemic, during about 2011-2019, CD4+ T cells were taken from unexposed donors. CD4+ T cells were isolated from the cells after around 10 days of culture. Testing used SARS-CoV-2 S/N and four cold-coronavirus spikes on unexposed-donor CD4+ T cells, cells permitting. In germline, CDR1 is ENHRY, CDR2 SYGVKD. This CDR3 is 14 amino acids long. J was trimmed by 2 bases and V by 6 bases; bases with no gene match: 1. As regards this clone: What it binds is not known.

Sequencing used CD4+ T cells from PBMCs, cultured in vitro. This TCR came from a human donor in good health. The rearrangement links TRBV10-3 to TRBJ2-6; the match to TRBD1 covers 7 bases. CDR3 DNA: TGTGCCATCAGCACAGGGGCTGGGGCCAACGTCCTGACTTTC. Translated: CAISTGAGANVLTF.